The T cell receptor beta chain described here comes from a study of shared clonotypes between healthy human individuals. The wider study: Every donor yielded three CD4 naive, three CD4 memory, two CD8 naive and one CD8 memory plate.

With regard to this clone: Its antigen is currently unknown.

The authors ran the assay at deep level. Generated by immunoSEQ multiplex PCR, the TCRdb table keeps only in-frame clones and is missing some. The repertoire holds some 2.4 million clones, 80% to 95% seen once, with about 0.38% in the top ten. Germline values: CDR1 SGHDT, CDR2 YYEEEE. This CDR3 has 15 amino acids. Trimming left V 4 bases short and J 2 bases short, with 12 bases between. Study-level results: Donor clonotype sharing was expected to depend on sequencing depth.

The J gene is TRBJ2-2, the V gene TRBV5-6; tentatively, D is TRBD2 (6 bases). The sequence derives from a man between 18 and 35 years old in good health. Some clones in this sample may be carry-over from other donors' samples. Sequencing was carried out using naive CD4+ T cells from PBMCs. Subset here: CD45RA+ positively selected. The DNA of the CDR3 is TGTGCCAGCAGCCCGGGAGCAGGTAACACCGGGGAGCTGTTTTTT. It specifies CASSPGAGNTGELFF.